The 20 T cell receptor beta chains presented below share a single source sample, sequenced in a study of CD4 T cells in relation to SARS-CoV-2 and coronaviruses. Unexposed donor CD4+ T cells date from about 2011-2018, before the COVID-19 pandemic. Measured with immunoSEQ multiplex PCR; TCRdb has only the in-frame clones, and not every one. Of approximately 70,000 clones in the sample, over 90% are singletons; the top ten hold around 0.21%. Input material: naive CD4+ T cells from PBMCs. As for subset: naive CD4+ T cells isolated by negative enrichment. The receptor source for this set is a human donor in good health.

The chain recombines TRBV3-1 (or the pseudogene TRBV3-2) with TRBJ2-3, with 10 nucleotides matching TRBD2. The CDR3 extends over 19 amino acids. Germline V gene lookup returns CDR1 LGHDT and CDR2 YNNKEL (reference sequence). V dropped 3 bases and J dropped 2; count of bases not matched to a gene: 14. CDR3 sequence reads: CASSQLGAGGPALTDTQYF. CDR3 nucleotide sequence: TGTGCCAGCAGCCAGTTGGGAGCGGGAGGGCCGGCTCTCACAGATACGCAGTATTTT.

This clone was picked up one time. The rearrangement joins TRBV9 to TRBJ1-1, with 8 bases fitting TRBD1. The CDR3 sequence is 15 residues long. Per the germline V gene, CDR1 is SGDLS and CDR2 is YYNGEE. V shed 4 bases, J shed 5 bases, and the junction held 10 bases outside the gene matches. For the CDR3, the DNA is TGTGCCAGCAGCCCCAGCGGAGACAGGGGAACTGAAGCTTTCTTT. Protein sequence: CASSPSGDRGTEAFF.

The chain's CDR3 is CASSPSMRSNTGELFF. CDR3 coding DNA: TGTGCCAGCTCACCCTCTATGAGGTCAAACACCGGGGAGCTGTTTTTT. The rearrangement links TRBV18 to TRBJ2-2, with D unclear. Trimming cost V 3 bases and J 2 bases, with 13 bases left between them. The length of the CDR3 is 16 residues. Germline V lookup: CDR1 KGHSH, CDR2 LQKENI.

This clone was observed a single time. The gene calls are TRBV30 and TRBJ2-2; D may be TRBD2 (6 bases). Trimming left V 3 bases short and J 6 bases short, with 11 bases between. This CDR3 is built from 13 residues. Germline V gene sequence: CDR1 GTSNPN, CDR2 SVGIG (reference sequence). In DNA, the CDR3 is TGTGCCTGGAGCAAACCGGGGGCCGGGGAGCTGTTTTTT. The encoded protein is CAWSKPGAGELFF. The complete variable domain, with remaining parts taken from reference TRBV30 and TRBJ2-2, reads SQTIHQWPATLVQPVGSPLSLECTVEGTSNPNLYWYRQAAGRGLQLLFYSVGIGQISSEVPQNLSASRPQDRQFILSSKKLLLSDSGFYLCAWSKPGAGELFFGEGSRLTVL.

The chain combines TRBV5-1 with TRBJ2-7; 9 nucleotides agree with TRBD2. The germline CDR1 and CDR2 sequences are SGHRS and YFSETQ. The CDR3 length is 15 residues. After removal of 6 bases from V and 6 bases from J, the junction contained 13 bases not matched to a gene. The CDR3 DNA reads TGCGCCAGCACTGTGGTTGGGGTAGCGGGAGTCGAGCAGTACTTC. The encoded protein is CASTVVGVAGVEQYF.

The gene calls are TRBV12-5 and TRBJ2-1; D is unresolved. The germline gives CDR1 LGHNT, CDR2 FRNRAP. CDR3 size: 13 residues. V lost 7 bases, J lost 6 bases, and 13 bases lay in between. CDR3 sequence reads: CASASRPLNEQFF. CDR3 DNA sequence: TGTGCTAGTGCCTCGCGGCCTCTCAATGAGCAGTTCTTC.

The rearrangement links TRBV7-2 to TRBJ2-7; TRBD1 might be the D (5 bases). Germline V gives CDR1 SGHTA, CDR2 FQGNSA. The length of the CDR3 is 15 residues. The V and J ends lost 5 bases and 0 bases respectively, with 14 bases between them. The CDR3 region is CASSKGAWSSYEQYF. For the CDR3, the DNA is TGTGCCAGCAGCAAAGGGGCGTGGAGCTCCTACGAGCAGTACTTC. The variable domain in full, with the rest retrieved from reference TRBV7-2 and TRBJ2-7, is GAGVSQSPSNKVTEKGKDVELRCDPISGHTALYWYRQSLGQGLEFLIYFQGNSAPDKSGLPSDRFSAERTGGSVSTLTIQRTQQEDSAVYLCASSKGAWSSYEQYFGPGTRLTVT.

The CDR3 reads CASSYSAVSSGNTIYF. For the CDR3, the DNA is TGTGCCAGCAGTTACTCGGCAGTCTCCTCTGGAAACACCATATATTTT. The rearrangement links TRBV6-5 to TRBJ1-3; D ambiguous. This CDR3 spans 16 amino acids. V dropped 0 bases and J dropped 0 bases, with 9 bases sitting between them. In germline, CDR1 is MNHEY, CDR2 SVGAGI.

V is TRBV7-2 and J is TRBJ2-5, with D hard to call. The CDR3 is 13 amino acids. The germline gives CDR1 SGHTA, CDR2 FQGNSA. With 6 bases removed from V and 4 bases from J, the gap between germline ends came to 12 bases. CDR3 nucleotides: TGTGCCAGCAGGACCCGGACCGGAGAGACCCAGTACTTC. This encodes CASRTRTGETQYF.

With respect to this clone: Other DNA sequences in the same sample also yield this CDR3. The chain is built from TRBV5-1 and TRBJ2-2; the D is unclear. The CDR3 extends over 13 amino acids. Germline lookup yields CDR1 SGHRS and CDR2 YFSETQ. V lost 0 bases and J lost 5, with 5 bases in between. The CDR3 DNA reads TGCGCCAGCAGCTTGGACCGGACCGGGGAGCTGTTTTTT. Its protein is CASSLDRTGELFF.

This rearrangement joins TRBV9 to TRBJ2-6; a weak D match, TRBD2 (5 bases). V was clipped by 3 bases and J by 0 bases, with 7 bases between them. CDR1 and CDR2 (germline): SGDLS, YYNGEE. This CDR3 comprises 15 residues. CDR3 region: CASSAAGSGANVLTF. Here the CDR3 DNA reads TGTGCCAGCAGCGCCGCGGGCTCTGGGGCCAACGTCCTGACTTTC.

The rearrangement joins TRBV7-9 to TRBJ2-1; TRBD2 matches 8 bases. V was pared by 4 bases and J by 4 bases, with 9 bases of the junction left unmatched. The CDR3 is 16 residues long. In germline, CDR1 is SEHNR, CDR2 FQNEAQ (reference sequence). DNA of the CDR3: TGTGCCAGCAGCTCCTCTCTCGCGGGGGGTTACAATGAGCAGTTCTTC. Residues: CASSSSLAGGYNEQFF.

The rearrangement links TRBV30 to TRBJ1-5, with 7 bases that match TRBD1. Per germline, CDR1 GTSNPN and CDR2 SVGIG (reference sequence). The V and J ends lost 5 bases and 3 bases, in that order; junction bases with no gene match: 4. The CDR3 totals 13 residues. CDR3 DNA sequence: TGTGCCTGGGGACAGGTTCTCAATCAGCCCCAGCATTTT. The encoded protein is CAWGQVLNQPQHF.

The chain has TRBV5-1 and TRBJ1-2; 9 bases align to TRBD1. The CDR3 is 13 amino acids. Germline V gene data show CDR1 as SGHRS and CDR2 as YFSETQ. V trimming: 0 bases; J trimming: 8 bases; junction bases outside the gene matches: 2. The DNA of the CDR3 is TGCGCCAGCAGCTTGGGACAGGGGGTAGGCTACACCTTC. Its translation is CASSLGQGVGYTF.

This clone was picked up one time. V gene TRBV4-3 combines with J gene TRBJ1-5; D is ambiguous. Germline V gene sequence: CDR1 LGHNA, CDR2 YSLEER. Trimming cost V 6 bases and J 3 bases, with 9 bases left between them. The length of the CDR3 is 13 residues. The CDR3 DNA is TGCGCCAGCAGTGGGGTGATCAATCAGCCCCAGCATTTT. Its protein product is CASSGVINQPQHF.

This clone was detected once. This chain joins TRBV28 and TRBJ1-5; the D gene is possibly TRBD1 (5 bases). V lost 6 bases to trimming and J lost 2 bases, with 17 bases between them. The CDR3 sequence is 16 residues long. CDR1 is MDHEN, CDR2 SYDVKM, per germline. CDR3 residues: CASRQADIARNQPQHF. DNA of the CDR3: TGTGCCAGCAGGCAGGCGGACATAGCCCGCAATCAGCCCCAGCATTTT.

This chain uses TRBV6-5 with TRBJ2-1; 8 bases align to TRBD1. The trim removed 7 bases at V and 7 bases at J, leaving 9 bases unmatched. The CDR3 runs 14 residues. Looked up from germline, CDR1 is MNHEY and CDR2 is SVGAGI. DNA for the CDR3: TGTGCCAGCACCCGGGACAGGCTCGGGAATGAGCAGTTCTTC. It translates to CASTRDRLGNEQFF.

The J gene is TRBJ2-1, the V gene TRBV3-1 (or the pseudogene TRBV3-2); 12 bases map to TRBD2. The V gene's germline CDR1 is LGHDT and CDR2 YNNKEL (reference sequence). V shed 5 bases, J shed 8 bases, and the junction held 10 bases outside the gene matches. The CDR3 length is 16 residues. The CDR3 region is CASSDSSGRGGYEQFF. Here the CDR3 DNA reads TGTGCCAGCAGCGATTCTAGCGGGAGGGGTGGTTATGAGCAGTTCTTC.

The genes are TRBV19 and TRBJ1-5; tentative D call: TRBD1 (5 bases). The CDR3 spans 13 residues. Per germline, CDR1 LNHDA and CDR2 SQIVND (reference sequence). Trimming cost V 5 bases and J 2 bases, with 7 bases left between them. CDR3: CASSGGGNQPQHF. The DNA for the CDR3 is TGTGCCAGTAGTGGGGGGGGCAATCAGCCCCAGCATTTT.

This chain links TRBV7-9 with TRBJ1-6; TRBD1 agrees at 8 bases. Trimming at V came to 5 bases and at J to 12 bases, leaving 9 bases not matched to a gene. Germline values: CDR1 SEHNR, CDR2 FQNEAQ (reference sequence). This CDR3 spans 14 amino acids. CDR3 bases: TGTGCCAGCAGCACGACAGGGGATAGTGGACCCCTCCACTTT. Residues: CASSTTGDSGPLHF.